Below, one TCR beta chain is given with its context. V gave up 5 bases and J gave up 5 bases; unmatched junction bases: 21. Germline-derived CDR1 and CDR2 are SGHNT and YENEEA. This CDR3 spans 20 amino acids. The time point here: pre-treatment sample, taken before nivolumab and TIL therapy. These data originate in a study of TIL therapy for anti-PD-1-resistant metastatic lung cancer. The immunoSEQ assay was v3. Each library reached roughly 1.9 million read pairs, or about 5-6.5 million at deep level. Clones were sequenced by immunoSEQ multiplex PCR, and TCRdb holds only the in-frame ones, with some missing. Counted here are approximately 57,000 clones, more than 80% occurring once; the ten biggest clones make up about 2.8%.

Source: blood, taken at baseline. This sequence originates from a person between 25 and 79 years old with non-small cell lung cancer. The V and J genes are TRBV11-3 and TRBJ2-3; 11 bases agree with TRBD2. CDR3 sequence (DNA): TGTGCCAGCAGCCCATATCCGGGTAGCGGGAGGGCCGGTTTTCAAGATACGCAGTATTTT. It is translated as CASSPYPGSGRAGFQDTQYF.